There are many counts of the clone carrying this T cell receptor (beta chain). Its target is not known. These data come from a study of neurological immune-mediated disorders. The cDNA was generated by 5'RACE with 10-nucleotide random UMIs. TCRdb redid the calling of the 5' RACE reads with MiXCR, one entry per CDR3 protein. The repertoire holds fewer than 50,000 distinct CDR3 sequences, with 12% as singletons. Study-level findings and limits: No CDR3 amino acid sequences were shared by expanded clones across subjects, suggesting private repertoires in all groups.

Time point meaning: longitudinal time-point 3. From germline, CDR1 is MDHEN and CDR2 SYDVKM. Trimming stripped 1 base from V and 3 bases from J, with 9 bases between. The CDR3 consists of 15 residues. The chain employs TRBV28 and TRBJ1-4; D not resolved. Sequenced material: PBMCs. The receptor was isolated from a male donor with HTLV-1-associated myelopathy (HAM/TSP). In DNA, the CDR3 is TGTGCCAGCAGTTTATCTGGGAACTCTAATGAAAAACTGTTTTTT. This codes for CASSLSGNSNEKLFF.